This is a list of T cell receptor beta chains from one sample in a study of blood T cell repertoires in COVID-19. Some clones are missing from TCRdb's copy, which holds only in-frame ones; the method was immunoSEQ multiplex PCR. The top ten clones hold around 1.5% of a sample with 250,000 to 350,000 clones, about 83% of them seen once. Sequencing was performed on peripheral blood. Source of these receptors: a woman aged 50 to 60 with acute or convalescent COVID-19. Both conserved end residues are part of each CDR3. A D gene is named only where the DNA matches it firmly. Clone size is given for some rows only: seen once, a few or many times, or a class if the clone is expanded.

D	V	J	size	CDR3	DNA
TRBD1	TRBV7-8	TRBJ1-2	-	CASSLDRGYGYTF	TGTGCCAGCAGCTTAGACAGGGGGTATGGCTACACCTTC
TRBD1	TRBV4-1	TRBJ1-6	-	CASSQEGTGGWPLHF	TGCGCCAGCAGCCAAGAAGGAACAGGGGGCTGGCCCCTCCACTTT
-	TRBV27	TRBJ2-7	-	CASRRAGSPYYEQYF	TGTGCCAGCAGGAGGGCCGGCAGTCCATACTACGAGCAGTACTTC
-	TRBV18	TRBJ1-1	few	CASSLQVNTEAFF	TGTGCCAGCTCACTCCAGGTTAACACTGAAGCTTTCTTT
TRBD1	TRBV6-2/TRBV6-3	TRBJ2-7	-	CASSHPIQGANYEQYF	TGTGCCAGCAGTCACCCTATCCAGGGGGCCAACTACGAGCAGTACTTC
-	TRBV6-5	TRBJ2-7	-	CASSSHDRYEQYF	TGTGCCAGCAGTTCCCACGACAGATACGAGCAGTACTTC
TRBD2	TRBV28	TRBJ2-2	-	CASSLSGGANTGELFF	TGTGCCAGCAGTTTAAGTGGGGGGGCGAACACCGGGGAGCTGTTTTTT
-	TRBV14	TRBJ1-1	-	CASSQGGGGGTEAFF	TGTGCCAGCAGCCAAGGGGGAGGGGGAGGCACTGAAGCTTTCTTT
TRBD1	TRBV5-1	TRBJ1-4	-	CASSLLQGKELFF	TGCGCCAGCAGCTTGCTACAGGGGAAGGAACTGTTTTTT
-	TRBV6-5	TRBJ2-7	-	CASRGAESYEQYF	TGTGCCAGCAGAGGGGCAGAGTCCTACGAGCAGTACTTC